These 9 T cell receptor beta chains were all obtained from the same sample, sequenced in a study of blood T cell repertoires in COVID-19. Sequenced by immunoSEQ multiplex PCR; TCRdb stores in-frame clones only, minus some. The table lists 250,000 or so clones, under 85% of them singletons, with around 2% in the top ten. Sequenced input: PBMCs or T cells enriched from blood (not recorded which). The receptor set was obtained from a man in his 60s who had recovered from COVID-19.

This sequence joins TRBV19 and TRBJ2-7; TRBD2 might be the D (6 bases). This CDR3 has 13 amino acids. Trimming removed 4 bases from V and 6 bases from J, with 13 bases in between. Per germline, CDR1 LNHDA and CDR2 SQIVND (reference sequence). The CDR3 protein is CASSTGTGAEQYF. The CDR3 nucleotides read TGTGCCAGTAGTACCGGGACGGGAGCCGAGCAGTACTTC.

CDR3 nucleotide sequence: TGTGCCAGCAGTTACTGGGGGGTGAACACTGAAGCTTTCTTT. Encoded protein: CASSYWGVNTEAFF. The chain is built from TRBV6-5 and TRBJ1-1; TRBD1 is a possible D gene (5 bases). The V end lost 1 base, the J end lost 0 bases, and 6 bases lay between the germline ends. Germline V gene lookup returns CDR1 MNHEY and CDR2 SVGAGI. The CDR3 runs to 14 residues.

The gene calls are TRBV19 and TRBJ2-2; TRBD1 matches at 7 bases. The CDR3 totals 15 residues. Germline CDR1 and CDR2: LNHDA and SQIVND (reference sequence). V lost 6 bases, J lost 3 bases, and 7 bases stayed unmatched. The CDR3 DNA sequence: TGTGCCAGTAGCAACCGGGACAGACACACCGGGGAGCTGTTTTTT. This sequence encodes CASSNRDRHTGELFF.

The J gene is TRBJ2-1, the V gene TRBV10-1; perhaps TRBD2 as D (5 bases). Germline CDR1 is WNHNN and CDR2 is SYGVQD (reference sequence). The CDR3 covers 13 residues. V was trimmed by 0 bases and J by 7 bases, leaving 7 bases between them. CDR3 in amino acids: CASSESRDNEQFF. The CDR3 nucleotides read TGCGCCAGCAGTGAGTCGAGGGATAATGAGCAGTTCTTC.

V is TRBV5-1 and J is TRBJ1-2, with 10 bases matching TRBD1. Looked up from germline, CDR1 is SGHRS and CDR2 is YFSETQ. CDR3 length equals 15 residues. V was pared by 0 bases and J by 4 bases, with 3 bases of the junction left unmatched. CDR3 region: CASSLEDRGFYGYTF. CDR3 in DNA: TGCGCCAGCAGCTTGGAGGACAGGGGGTTCTATGGCTACACCTTC.

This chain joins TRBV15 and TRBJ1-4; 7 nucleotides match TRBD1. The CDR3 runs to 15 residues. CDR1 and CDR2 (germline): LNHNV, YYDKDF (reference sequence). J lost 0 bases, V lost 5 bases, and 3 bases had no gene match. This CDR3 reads CATSSDRTTNEKLFF. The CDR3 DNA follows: TGTGCCACCAGCTCGGACAGGACAACTAATGAAAAACTGTTTTTT. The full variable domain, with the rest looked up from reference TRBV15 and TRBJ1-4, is DAMVIQNPRYQVTQFGKPVTLSCSQTLNHNVMYWYQQKSSQAPKLLFHYYDKDFNNEADTPDNFQSRRPNTSFCFLDIRSPGLGDTAMYLCATSSDRTTNEKLFFGSGTQLSVL.

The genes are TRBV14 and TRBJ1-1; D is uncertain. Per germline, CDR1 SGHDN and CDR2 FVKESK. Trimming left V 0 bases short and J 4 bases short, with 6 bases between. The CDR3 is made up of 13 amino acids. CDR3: CASSQDRSTEAFF. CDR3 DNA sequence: TGTGCCAGCAGCCAAGATCGCAGCACTGAAGCTTTCTTT.

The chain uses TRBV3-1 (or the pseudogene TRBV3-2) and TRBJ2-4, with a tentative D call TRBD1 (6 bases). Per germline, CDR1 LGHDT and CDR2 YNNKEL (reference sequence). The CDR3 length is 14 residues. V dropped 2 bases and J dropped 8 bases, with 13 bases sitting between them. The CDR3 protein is CASSQSAGADIQYF. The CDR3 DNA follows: TGTGCCAGCAGCCAATCAGCAGGGGCGGACATTCAGTACTTC.

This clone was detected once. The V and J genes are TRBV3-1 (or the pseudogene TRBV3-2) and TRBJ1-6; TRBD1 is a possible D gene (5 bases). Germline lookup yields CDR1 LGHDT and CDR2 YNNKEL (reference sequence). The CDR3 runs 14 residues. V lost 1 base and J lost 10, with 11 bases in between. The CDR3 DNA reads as TGTGCCAGCAGCCAAGCGGGGGAAGGCTCACCCCTCCACTTT. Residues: CASSQAGEGSPLHF.